These 25 T cell receptor beta chains were sequenced from one sample in a study of blood T cell repertoires in COVID-19. Libraries were prepared by immunoSEQ multiplex PCR; TCRdb keeps only in-frame clonotypes and omits some of them. Here the sample spans under 250,000 clones, approximately 80% being singletons. Sequencing was performed on PBMCs or T cells enriched from blood (not recorded which). The source is a man aged 55 to 70 who had recovered from COVID-19.

V gene TRBV6-6 combines with J gene TRBJ1-2; D not certain. With 2 bases removed from V and 1 base from J, the gap between germline ends came to 8 bases. The CDR3 extends over 14 amino acids. From germline, CDR1 is MNHNY and CDR2 SVGAGI (reference sequence). The CDR3 DNA follows: TGTGCCAGCAGTTACGGCGGAGATAACTATGGCTACACCTTC. Translation: CASSYGGDNYGYTF.

Written as DNA, the CDR3 is TGTGCCAGCAGTTTATCCAGCGGGGGGAACAATGAGCAGTTCTTC. It yields the protein CASSLSSGGNNEQFF. The chain uses TRBV27 and TRBJ2-1; 9 bases are a match to TRBD2. CDR3 length equals 15 residues. The ends lost 0 bases at V and 5 bases at J; junction bases unmatched: 2. Germline-derived CDR1 and CDR2 are MNHEY and SMNVEV (reference sequence).

The chain uses TRBV19 and TRBJ2-7; D possibly corresponds to TRBD1 (7 bases). CDR1 and CDR2 (germline): LNHDA, SQIVND (reference sequence). The CDR3 has 16 amino acids. Trimming stripped 3 bases from V and 3 bases from J, with 18 bases between. CDR3 loop: CASSMEGQRGRYEQYF. The CDR3 coding sequence is TGTGCCAGTAGTATGGAGGGACAGAGAGGACGCTACGAGCAGTACTTC.

The rearrangement uses TRBV7-9 and TRBJ2-1, with 10 bases aligning to TRBD1. This CDR3 comprises 15 residues. CDR1 and CDR2 from the germline V gene are SEHNR and FQNEAQ (reference sequence). The junction had 7 bases not matched to a gene; V was cut back by 5 bases and J by 6 bases. The CDR3 bases are TGTGCCAGCAGCATCCCGGGACAGGGGTTCAATGAGCAGTTCTTC. Protein: CASSIPGQGFNEQFF. Together with reference TRBV7-9 and TRBJ2-1, the CDR3 gives the full variable domain: DTGVSQNPRHKITKRGQNVTFRCDPISEHNRLYWYRQTLGQGPEFLTYFQNEAQLEKSRLLSDRFSAERPKGSFSTLEIQRTEQGDSAMYLCASSIPGQGFNEQFFGPGTRLTVL.

V and J are TRBV6-1 and TRBJ1-1, with 7 bases that match TRBD1. The V gene end was trimmed by 1 base and the J gene end by 4 bases; junction bases not matched to a gene: 6. Germline V CDR1 and CDR2: MNHNS, SASEGT. The CDR3 spans 15 residues. The CDR3 nucleotides read TGTGCCAGCAGTGAAGTAGGCAGGGGGGCCACTGAAGCTTTCTTT. Translating gives CASSEVGRGATEAFF.

The rearrangement links TRBV15 to TRBJ2-1, with D maybe TRBD2 (5 bases). The CDR3 covers 15 residues. Per germline, CDR1 LNHNV and CDR2 YYDKDF (reference sequence). The germline V and J ends were trimmed by 1 base and 6 bases, with 13 bases remaining between them. The CDR3 loop is CATSRGIEGFNEQFF. CDR3 in DNA: TGTGCCACCAGCAGAGGAATTGAGGGATTCAATGAGCAGTTCTTC.

The sample holds a few counts of this clone. The rearrangement uses TRBV5-1 and TRBJ2-7, with D tentatively TRBD2 (5 bases). With 4 bases removed from V and 0 bases from J, the gap between germline ends came to 8 bases. Germline CDR1 SGHRS, CDR2 YFSETQ. The CDR3 consists of 13 residues. CDR3: CASSLGVSYEQYF. CDR3 nucleotide sequence: TGCGCCAGCAGCCTCGGGGTCTCCTACGAGCAGTACTTC.

The chain combines TRBV7-9 with TRBJ2-7, with 7 bases identical to TRBD1. Germline CDR1 reads SEHNR; CDR2 reads FQNEAQ (reference sequence). V lost 5 bases to trimming and J lost 2 bases; unmatched junction nucleotides: 15. The CDR3 loop spans 17 amino acids. The CDR3 reads CASSQYPGQIYPYEQYF. The CDR3, as DNA: TGTGCCAGCAGCCAGTACCCGGGACAGATTTACCCCTACGAGCAGTACTTC.

CDR3 sequence reads: CATRDKRGADTQYF. In DNA, the CDR3 is TGTGCCACCAGAGATAAGCGGGGGGCAGATACGCAGTATTTT. The gene calls are TRBV7-2 and TRBJ2-3; 9 bases are shared with TRBD2. The germline gives CDR1 SGHTA, CDR2 FQGNSA. This CDR3 is 14 amino acids long. V dropped 10 bases and J dropped 4; count of bases not matched to a gene: 9. The variable domain in full, completed from reference TRBV7-2 and TRBJ2-3, reads GAGVSQSPSNKVTEKGKDVELRCDPISGHTALYWYRQSLGQGLEFLIYFQGNSAPDKSGLPSDRFSAERTGGSVSTLTIQRTQQEDSAVYLCATRDKRGADTQYFGPGTRLTVL.

The V gene is TRBV11-1, the J gene TRBJ1-1; D unresolved. There are 14 residues in the CDR3. Germline V gene lookup returns CDR1 SGHAT and CDR2 FQDESV (reference sequence). The germline V and J ends were trimmed by 4 bases and 1 base, with 10 bases remaining between them. CDR3 nucleotide sequence: TGTGCCAGCAGCTGGGAGTTATCGAACACTGAAGCTTTCTTT. The encoded protein is CASSWELSNTEAFF.

V gene TRBV25-1 combines with J gene TRBJ2-7; 8 bases align to TRBD1. The germline V gene has CDR1 MGHDK and CDR2 SYGVNS. V shed 4 bases, J shed 1 base, and the junction held 3 bases outside the gene matches. This CDR3 region has 14 residues. The CDR3 DNA sequence: TGTGCCAGCAGTGGAGACAGGGGTTCCTACGAGCAGTACTTC. Residues: CASSGDRGSYEQYF.

The chain is built from TRBV6-6 and TRBJ1-6; 8 bases agree with TRBD1. Germline V gene data show CDR1 as MNHNY and CDR2 as SVGAGI (reference sequence). This CDR3 has 16 residues. The V and J ends lost 5 bases and 5 bases, in that order; junction bases with no gene match: 8. CDR3 DNA sequence: TGTGCCAGCAGTCGAATCCGGGACAGGAATAATTCACCCCTCCACTTT. Translated, it gives CASSRIRDRNNSPLHF.

This clone was detected only once. The V call is TRBV18, the J call TRBJ1-4; D is uncertain. Trimming took 6 bases from V and 6 from J, leaving 17 bases between them. This CDR3 comprises 15 residues. The V gene's germline CDR1 is KGHSH and CDR2 LQKENI. The chain's CDR3 is CASSPYGREDEKLFF. CDR3 sequence (DNA): TGTGCCAGCTCGCCCTACGGGAGAGAGGATGAAAAACTGTTTTTT.

This clone was detected only a few times. The chain links TRBV9 to TRBJ1-6; TRBD1 aligns across 8 bases. The CDR3 extends over 16 amino acids. The J segment lost 10 bases and the V segment lost 4 bases, leaving 13 bases of the junction unmatched. The germline V gene has CDR1 SGDLS and CDR2 YYNGEE. CDR3: CASSPRLQGEFSPLHF. Written as DNA, the CDR3 is TGTGCCAGCAGCCCAAGACTACAGGGGGAATTCTCACCCCTCCACTTT.

CDR3 nucleotides: TGTGCCAGCAGCGCCCACACAGGGGAGAGCGGCTATGGCTACACCTTC. It specifies CASSAHTGESGYGYTF. The rearrangement uses TRBV9 and TRBJ1-2; 7 nucleotides line up with TRBD1. V was clipped by 3 bases and J by 4 bases; unmatched bases: 12. The length of the CDR3 is 16 residues. From germline, CDR1 is SGDLS and CDR2 YYNGEE.

The chain links TRBV10-3 to TRBJ2-7; 7 bases agree with TRBD1. CDR1 is ENHRY, CDR2 SYGVKD, per germline. There are 15 residues in the CDR3. V lost 5 bases and J lost 2; bases outside the gene matches: 9. The CDR3 coding sequence is TGTGCCATCAGTCCCACGGACAGGCTACCCTACGAGCAGTACTTC. It is translated as CAISPTDRLPYEQYF.

The genes are TRBV11-3 and TRBJ2-1; no reliable D call. V was shortened by 5 bases and J by 0 bases, with 11 bases between the two germline ends. Germline CDR1 reads SGHNT; CDR2 reads YENEEA. The CDR3 is made up of 15 amino acids. DNA for the CDR3: TGTGCCAGCAGCCCCCGCGGCAGCTCCTACAATGAGCAGTTCTTC. Translation: CASSPRGSSYNEQFF.

V and J are TRBV3-1 (or the pseudogene TRBV3-2) and TRBJ2-1; D is possibly TRBD1 (6 bases). V dropped 2 bases and J dropped 6 bases, with 11 bases sitting between them. The CDR3 is 14 residues long. The germline V gene encodes CDR1 LGHDT and CDR2 YNNKEL (reference sequence). The CDR3 nucleotides read TGTGCCAGCAGCCAACCAGGGGCAGGCAATGAGCAGTTCTTC. Translating it yields CASSQPGAGNEQFF.

About this clone itself: The identical CDR3 is also encoded by other nucleotide sequences in the sample. The chain links TRBV18 to TRBJ2-7, with 10 nucleotides matching TRBD1. V lost 3 bases to trimming and J lost 4 bases; unmatched junction nucleotides: 3. This CDR3 is built from 14 residues. CDR1 is KGHSH, CDR2 LQKENI, per germline. CDR3 nucleotides: TGTGCCAGCTCACCCCGGGACAGGGGATACGAGCAGTACTTC. This gives the protein CASSPRDRGYEQYF.

This clone was recorded once. The chain joins TRBV7-9 to TRBJ2-6, with 7 nucleotides matching TRBD1. In germline, CDR1 is SEHNR, CDR2 FQNEAQ (reference sequence). The CDR3 totals 18 residues. With V trimmed by 6 bases and J by 0 bases, 11 bases remained unmatched. The CDR3 nucleotides are TGTGCCAGCAGGTACGCCGGGACAGCCCACTCTGGGGCCAACGTCCTGACTTTC. Translation gives CASRYAGTAHSGANVLTF. The full variable domain, rest sourced from reference TRBV7-9 and TRBJ2-6, is DTGVSQNPRHKITKRGQNVTFRCDPISEHNRLYWYRQTLGQGPEFLTYFQNEAQLEKSRLLSDRFSAERPKGSFSTLEIQRTEQGDSAMYLCASRYAGTAHSGANVLTFGAGSRLTVL.

In regard to this clone: Mismatch with germline at one junction end may stem from a read error. This sequence joins TRBV7-2 and TRBJ1-3, with TRBD1 as a possible D gene (5 bases). CDR3 size: 14 residues. Germline values: CDR1 SGHTA, CDR2 FQGNSA. The chain's CDR3 is CASTLGALTNTIYF. As DNA, the CDR3 is TGTGCCAGCACCTTAGGGGCGCTCACTAACACCATATATTTT.

The chain carries TRBV30 and TRBJ2-2; 7 nucleotides agree with TRBD1. Germline CDR1 reads GTSNPN; CDR2 reads SVGIG (reference sequence). This CDR3 contains 16 residues. J was trimmed by 4 bases and V by 2 bases; bases with no gene match: 10. The CDR3: CAWSRRTGPGTGELFF. In DNA form, the CDR3 reads TGTGCCTGGAGTCGAAGGACAGGCCCGGGCACCGGGGAGCTGTTTTTT.

The V and J genes are TRBV6-6 and TRBJ1-1; 12 bases are a match to TRBD1. The trim removed 4 bases at V and 1 base at J, leaving 4 bases unmatched. The germline gives CDR1 MNHNY, CDR2 SVGAGI (reference sequence). CDR3 length equals 16 residues. CDR3 sequence: CASSWGQGAGNTEAFF. As DNA, the CDR3 is TGTGCCAGCAGTTGGGGACAGGGGGCAGGGAACACTGAAGCTTTCTTT.

The rearrangement links TRBV6-5 to TRBJ1-1, with TRBD1 identical over 9 bases. CDR1 and CDR2 (germline): MNHEY, SVGAGI. J lost 4 bases, V lost 2 bases, and 5 bases had no gene match. This CDR3 comprises 15 residues. The chain's CDR3 is CASSYLTGGITEAFF. The CDR3 DNA reads TGTGCCAGCAGTTACCTAACAGGGGGCATCACTGAAGCTTTCTTT.

The V and J genes are TRBV14 and TRBJ1-4; D gene unclear. The CDR3 is 14 residues long. Looked up from germline, CDR1 is SGHDN and CDR2 is FVKESK. The V end lost 3 bases, the J end lost 8 bases, and 13 bases lay between the germline ends. CDR3 sequence (DNA): TGTGCCAGCAGCCATGCCGGGAGGCGAGAAAAACTGTTTTTT. Amino acid sequence: CASSHAGRREKLFF. The variable domain in full, completed from reference TRBV14 and TRBJ1-4, reads EAGVTQFPSHSVIEKGQTVTLRCDPISGHDNLYWYRRVMGKEIKFLLHFVKESKQDESGMPNNRFLAERTGGTYSTLKVQPAELEDSGVYFCASSHAGRREKLFFGSGTQLSVL.